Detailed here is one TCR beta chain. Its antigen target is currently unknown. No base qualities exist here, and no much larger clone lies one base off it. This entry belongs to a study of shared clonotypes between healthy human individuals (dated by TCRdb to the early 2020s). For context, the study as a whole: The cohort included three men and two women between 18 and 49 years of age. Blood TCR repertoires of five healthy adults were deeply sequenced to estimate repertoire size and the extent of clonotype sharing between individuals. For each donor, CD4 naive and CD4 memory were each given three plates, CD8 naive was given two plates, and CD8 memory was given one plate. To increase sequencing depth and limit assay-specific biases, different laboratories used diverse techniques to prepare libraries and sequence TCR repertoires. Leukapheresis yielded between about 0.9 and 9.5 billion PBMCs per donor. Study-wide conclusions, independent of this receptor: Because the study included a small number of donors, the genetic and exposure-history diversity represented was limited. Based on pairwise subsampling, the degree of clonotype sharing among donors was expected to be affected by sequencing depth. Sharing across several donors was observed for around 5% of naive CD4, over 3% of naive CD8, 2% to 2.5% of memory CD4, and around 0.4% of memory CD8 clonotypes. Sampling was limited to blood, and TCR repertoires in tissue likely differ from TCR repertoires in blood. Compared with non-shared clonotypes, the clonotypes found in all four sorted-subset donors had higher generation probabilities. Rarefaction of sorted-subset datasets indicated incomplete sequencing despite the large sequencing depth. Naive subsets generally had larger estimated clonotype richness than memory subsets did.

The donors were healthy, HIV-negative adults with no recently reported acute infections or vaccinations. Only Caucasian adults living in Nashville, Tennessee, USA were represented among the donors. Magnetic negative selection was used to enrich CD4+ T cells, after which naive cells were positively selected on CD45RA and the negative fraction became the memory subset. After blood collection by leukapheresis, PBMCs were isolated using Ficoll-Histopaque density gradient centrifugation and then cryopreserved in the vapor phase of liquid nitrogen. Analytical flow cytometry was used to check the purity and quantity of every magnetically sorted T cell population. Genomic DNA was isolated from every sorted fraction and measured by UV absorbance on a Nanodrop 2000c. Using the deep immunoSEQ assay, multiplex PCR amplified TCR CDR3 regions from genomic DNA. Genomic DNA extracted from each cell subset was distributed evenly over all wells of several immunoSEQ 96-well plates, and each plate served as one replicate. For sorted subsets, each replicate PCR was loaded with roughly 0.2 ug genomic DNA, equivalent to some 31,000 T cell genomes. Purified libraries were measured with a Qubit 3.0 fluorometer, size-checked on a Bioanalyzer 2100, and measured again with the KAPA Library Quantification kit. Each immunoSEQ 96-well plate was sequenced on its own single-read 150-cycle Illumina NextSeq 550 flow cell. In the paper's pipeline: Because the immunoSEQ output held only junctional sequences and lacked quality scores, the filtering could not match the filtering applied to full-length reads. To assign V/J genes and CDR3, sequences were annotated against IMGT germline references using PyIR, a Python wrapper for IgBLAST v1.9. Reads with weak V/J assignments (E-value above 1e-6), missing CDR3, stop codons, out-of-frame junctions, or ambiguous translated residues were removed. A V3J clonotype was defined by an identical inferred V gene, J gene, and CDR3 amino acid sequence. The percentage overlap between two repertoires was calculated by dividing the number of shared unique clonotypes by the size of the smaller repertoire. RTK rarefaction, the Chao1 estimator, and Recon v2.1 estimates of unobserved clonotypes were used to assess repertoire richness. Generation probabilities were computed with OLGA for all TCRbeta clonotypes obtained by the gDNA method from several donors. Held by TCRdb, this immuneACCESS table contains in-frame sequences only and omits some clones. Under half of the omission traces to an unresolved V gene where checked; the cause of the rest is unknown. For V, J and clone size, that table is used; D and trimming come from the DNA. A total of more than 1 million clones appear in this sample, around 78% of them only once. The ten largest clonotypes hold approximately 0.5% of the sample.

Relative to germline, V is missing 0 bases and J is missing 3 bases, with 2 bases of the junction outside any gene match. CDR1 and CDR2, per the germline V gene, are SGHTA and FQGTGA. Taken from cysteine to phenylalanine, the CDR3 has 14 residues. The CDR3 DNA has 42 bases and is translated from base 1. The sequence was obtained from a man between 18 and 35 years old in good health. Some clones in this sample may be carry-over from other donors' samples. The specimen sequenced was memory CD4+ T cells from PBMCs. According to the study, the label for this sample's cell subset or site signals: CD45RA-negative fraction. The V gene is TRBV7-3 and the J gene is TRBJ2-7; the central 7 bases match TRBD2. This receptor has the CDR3 CASSLTGGNYEQYF. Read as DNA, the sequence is TGTGCCAGCAGCTTAACCGGGGGGAACTACGAGCAGTACTTC.